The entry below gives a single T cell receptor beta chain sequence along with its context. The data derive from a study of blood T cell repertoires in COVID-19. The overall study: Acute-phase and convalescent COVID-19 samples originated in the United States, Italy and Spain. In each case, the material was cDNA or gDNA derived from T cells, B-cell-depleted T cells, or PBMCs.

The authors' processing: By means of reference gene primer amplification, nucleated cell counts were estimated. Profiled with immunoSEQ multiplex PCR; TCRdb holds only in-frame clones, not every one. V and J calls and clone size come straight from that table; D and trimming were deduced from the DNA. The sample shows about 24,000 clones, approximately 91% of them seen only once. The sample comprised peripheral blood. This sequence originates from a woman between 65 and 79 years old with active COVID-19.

The CDR3 spells CATSRDQGRNQPQHF. The CDR3 DNA is TGTGCCACCAGCAGAGATCAGGGAAGAAATCAGCCCCAGCATTTT. This rearrangement joins TRBV15 to TRBJ1-5; the D gene is possibly TRBD1 (5 bases). Germline V lookup: CDR1 LNHNV, CDR2 YYDKDF (reference sequence). The CDR3 totals 15 residues. V lost 0 bases and J lost 4, with 10 bases in between. Filled out from reference TRBV15 and TRBJ1-5, the complete variable domain reads DAMVIQNPRYQVTQFGKPVTLSCSQTLNHNVMYWYQQKSSQAPKLLFHYYDKDFNNEADTPDNFQSRRPNTSFCFLDIRSPGLGDTAMYLCATSRDQGRNQPQHFGDGTRLSIL.